The source of this TCR beta chain is a study of CD8+CD57+ T cells in acquired aplastic anemia. Overall study: The mean DNA yield obtained from sorted CD4+ and CD8+ cells came to 3 to 3.5 ug.

Patients chosen for sequencing had shown CD8+CD57+ cell expansion by flow cytometry. Each patient carried a diagnosis of severe acquired aplastic anemia. Concerning this clonotype: The antigen remains undetermined.

The study's findings and limits: Levels of CD8+ Simpson's diversity were not significantly distinct in patients versus controls. There were some 30 CD8+ CDR3 sequences that occurred in both patients and controls.

TCR beta VDJ combinations and CDR3 sequences were profiled from genomic DNA. TCRdb reprocessed the reads with MiXCR, giving one entry per CDR3 protein. The top ten hold 55% to 65% of the sample, which has roughly 98,000 distinct CDR3 sequences, about 67% seen once. This receptor was taken from a human donor with aplastic anemia. The sequenced sample consisted of sorted CD4+, CD8+, or CD8+CD57+ T cells (not recorded which) from PBMCs.

Here the CDR3 DNA reads TGCAGTGCTAGACCCCTAGCGGGGGGGCATACTGAGCAGTTCTTC. Protein: CSARPLAGGHTEQFF. The rearrangement uses TRBV20-1 and TRBJ2-1; 12 bases map to TRBD2. CDR3 length: 15 amino acids. Trimming cost V 2 bases and J 9 bases; bases outside gene matches: 8. From germline, CDR1 is DFQATT and CDR2 SNEGSKA (reference sequence).